This T cell receptor beta chain was found in a study of regulatory T cells in long-lasting Graves disease. On the study more broadly: Antithyroid drugs had been taken under 3 months by newly diagnosed Graves' patients.

V dropped 5 bases and J dropped 7 bases, with 15 bases sitting between them. This CDR3 has 13 residues. Germline assignment: CDR1 SEHNR and CDR2 FQNEAQ (reference sequence). This clonotype occurred many times. Antigen specificity is unknown. Library construction for TCR beta used iRepertoire HTBI primers and Arm-PCR of CDR3 regions. TCRdb reprocessed the multiplex PCR reads via MiXCR and lists one record per CDR3 protein. The sample carries roughly 500,000 distinct CDR3 sequences, roughly 14% recorded once. Time point reported: newly diagnosed GD, antithyroid drugs for less than 3 months. Generation of the TCR library employed RNA extracted from PBMCs. General study points: Newly diagnosed patients had higher TCR diversity than persistent Graves' patients did.

These data were also reused for a study on T cells in Graves' hyperthyroidism and ophthalmopathy. That work states: Ophthalmopathy and stable hyperthyroidism were told apart by a 13 V-J model.

This clonotype originated in a man between 25 and 39 years old with Graves disease. The V call is TRBV7-9, the J call TRBJ2-7, with D hard to call. The sample in question was peripheral blood mononuclear cells (PBMCs), obtained at new diagnosis, from a patient treated with antithyroid drugs. The CDR3 sequence: CASSHPVVGEQYF. The CDR3 coding sequence is TGTGCCAGCAGCCATCCGGTGGTTGGAGAGCAGTACTTC.